Each of the 3 T cell receptor beta chains below was sequenced from the same sample in a study of shared clonotypes between healthy human individuals. Naive CD8 cells, CD45RO-negative and positively selected for CCR7, excluded terminally differentiated effector memory CD45RA+ cells. Sequencing used immunoSEQ multiplex PCR; TCRdb keeps in-frame clones, though not all of them. Seen here are a few hundred thousand clones, 95% observed once, and the top ten hold 0.1% to 0.11%. The source material was naive CD8+ T cells sorted from blood. These receptors all stem from a woman between 25 and 40 years old in good health.

This sequence joins TRBV4-1 and TRBJ2-7, with 7 bases that match TRBD2. J was trimmed by 3 bases and V by 0 bases; bases with no gene match: 8. CDR3 length equals 16 residues. In germline, CDR1 is MGHRA, CDR2 YSYEKL. As DNA, the CDR3 is TGCGCCAGCAGCCAAGATCGTCCTAGCGGCTTCTACGAGCAGTACTTC. It encodes CASSQDRPSGFYEQYF.

DNA of the CDR3: TGTGCCAGCAGTGAATCTGGACCCCTCCACTTT. As protein: CASSESGPLHF. The V call is TRBV25-1, the J call TRBJ1-6; no firm D call. Germline V gives CDR1 MGHDK, CDR2 SYGVNS. Trimming cost V 1 base and J 12 bases, with 4 bases left between them. This CDR3 is built from 11 residues.

The chain is built from TRBV5-1 and TRBJ2-6, with a tentative D call TRBD1 (6 bases). Germline lookup yields CDR1 SGHRS and CDR2 YFSETQ. V dropped 3 bases and J dropped 2 bases, with 9 bases sitting between them. There are 15 residues in the CDR3. In DNA, the CDR3 is TGCGCCAGCAGCTGGACAGAGGCTGGGGCCAACGTCCTGACTTTC. This encodes CASSWTEAGANVLTF.